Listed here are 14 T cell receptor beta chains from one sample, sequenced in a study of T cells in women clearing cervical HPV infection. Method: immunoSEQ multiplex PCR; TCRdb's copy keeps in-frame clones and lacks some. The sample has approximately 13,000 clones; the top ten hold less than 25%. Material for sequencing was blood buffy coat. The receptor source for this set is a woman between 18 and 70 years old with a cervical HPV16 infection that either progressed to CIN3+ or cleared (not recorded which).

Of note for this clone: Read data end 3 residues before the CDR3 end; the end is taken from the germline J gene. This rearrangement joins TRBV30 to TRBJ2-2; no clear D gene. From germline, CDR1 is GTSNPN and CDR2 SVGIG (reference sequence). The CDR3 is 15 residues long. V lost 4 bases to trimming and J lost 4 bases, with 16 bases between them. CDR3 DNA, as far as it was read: TGTGCCTGGAACAAGGTAGCCCCGGGCACCGGGGAG. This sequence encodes CAWNKVAPGTGE. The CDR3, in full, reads CAWNKVAPGTGELFF.

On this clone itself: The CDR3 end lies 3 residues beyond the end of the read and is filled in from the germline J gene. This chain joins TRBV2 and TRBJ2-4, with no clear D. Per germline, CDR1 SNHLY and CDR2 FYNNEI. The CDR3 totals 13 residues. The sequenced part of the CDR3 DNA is TGTGCCAGCTTGAGGAGACTTAACTATGGT. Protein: CASLRRLNYG. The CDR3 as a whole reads CASLRRLNYGQYF.

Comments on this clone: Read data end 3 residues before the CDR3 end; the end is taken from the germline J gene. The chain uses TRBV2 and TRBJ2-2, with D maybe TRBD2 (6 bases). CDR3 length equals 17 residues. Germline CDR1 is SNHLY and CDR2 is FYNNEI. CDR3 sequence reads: CASEAGGPREPNEKLFF. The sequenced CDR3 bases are TGTGCCAGTGAGGCCGGGGGTCCACGGGAGCCGAATGAAAAG.

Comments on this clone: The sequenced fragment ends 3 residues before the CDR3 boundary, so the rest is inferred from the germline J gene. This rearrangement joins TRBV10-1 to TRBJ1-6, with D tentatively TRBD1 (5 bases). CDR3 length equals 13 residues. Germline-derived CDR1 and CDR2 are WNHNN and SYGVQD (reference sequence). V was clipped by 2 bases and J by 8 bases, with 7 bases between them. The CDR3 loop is CASSETGDSPLHF. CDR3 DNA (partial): TGCGCCAGCAGTGAGACGGGGGATTCACCC.

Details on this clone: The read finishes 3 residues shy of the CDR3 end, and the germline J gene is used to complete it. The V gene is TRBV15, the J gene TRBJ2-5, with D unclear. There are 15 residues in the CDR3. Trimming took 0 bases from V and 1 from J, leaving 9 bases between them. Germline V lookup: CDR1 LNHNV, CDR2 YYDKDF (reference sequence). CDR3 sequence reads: CATSRDPGPQETQYF. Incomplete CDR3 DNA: TGTGCCACCAGCAGAGATCCAGGTCCCCAAGAGACC.

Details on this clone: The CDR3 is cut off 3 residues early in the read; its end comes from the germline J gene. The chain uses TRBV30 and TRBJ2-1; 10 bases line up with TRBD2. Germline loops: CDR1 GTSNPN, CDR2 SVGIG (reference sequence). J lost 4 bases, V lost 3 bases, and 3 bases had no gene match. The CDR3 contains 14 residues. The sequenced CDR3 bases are TGTGCCTGGAGGCGTAGCGGGGGGTACAATGAG. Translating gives CAWRRSGGYNE. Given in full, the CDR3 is CAWRRSGGYNEQFF.

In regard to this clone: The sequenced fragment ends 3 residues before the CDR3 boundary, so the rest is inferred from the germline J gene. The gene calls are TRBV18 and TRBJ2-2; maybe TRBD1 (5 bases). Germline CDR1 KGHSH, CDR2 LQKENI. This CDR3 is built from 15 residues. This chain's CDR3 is CASSPDYSGANVLFF. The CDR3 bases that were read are TGTGCCAGCTCACCCGATTATTCTGGGGCCAACGTG.

The CDR3 bases that were read are TGTGCCAGCAGCCGGGACAGGGAGACG. Protein: CASSRDRET. In full, the CDR3 reads CASSRDRETQYF. This chain connects TRBV7-2 to TRBJ2-3; 9 bases fit TRBD1. The CDR3 goes on 3 residues after the read ends, and that part is filled in from the germline J gene. CDR1 is SGHTA and CDR2 is FQGNSA in the germline V gene. This CDR3 comprises 12 residues. The whole variable domain, filled in from reference TRBV7-2 and TRBJ2-3, reads GAGVSQSPSNKVTEKGKDVELRCDPISGHTALYWYRQSLGQGLEFLIYFQGNSAPDKSGLPSDRFSAERTGGSVSTLTIQRTQQEDSAVYLCASSRDRETQYFGPGTRLTVL.

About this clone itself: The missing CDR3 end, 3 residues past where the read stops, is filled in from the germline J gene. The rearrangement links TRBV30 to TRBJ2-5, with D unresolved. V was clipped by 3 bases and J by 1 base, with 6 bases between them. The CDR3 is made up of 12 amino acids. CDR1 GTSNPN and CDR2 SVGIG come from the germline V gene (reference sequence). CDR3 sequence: CAWRSFQETQYF. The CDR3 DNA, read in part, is TGTGCCTGGAGATCATTCCAAGAGACC.

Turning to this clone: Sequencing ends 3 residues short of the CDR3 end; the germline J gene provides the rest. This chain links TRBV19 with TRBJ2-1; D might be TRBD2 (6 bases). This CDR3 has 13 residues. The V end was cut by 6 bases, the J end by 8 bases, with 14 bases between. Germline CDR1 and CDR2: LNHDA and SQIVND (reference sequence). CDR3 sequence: CASSLAGPHEQFF. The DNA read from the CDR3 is TGTGCCAGTAGCCTGGCGGGGCCGCATGAG.

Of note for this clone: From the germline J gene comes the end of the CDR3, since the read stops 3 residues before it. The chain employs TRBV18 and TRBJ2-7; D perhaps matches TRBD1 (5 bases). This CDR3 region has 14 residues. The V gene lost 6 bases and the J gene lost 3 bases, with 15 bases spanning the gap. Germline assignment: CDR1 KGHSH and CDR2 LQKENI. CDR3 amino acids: CASSPDAGLYEQYF. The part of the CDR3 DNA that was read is TGTGCCAGCTCCCCAGACGCAGGGCTCTACGAG.

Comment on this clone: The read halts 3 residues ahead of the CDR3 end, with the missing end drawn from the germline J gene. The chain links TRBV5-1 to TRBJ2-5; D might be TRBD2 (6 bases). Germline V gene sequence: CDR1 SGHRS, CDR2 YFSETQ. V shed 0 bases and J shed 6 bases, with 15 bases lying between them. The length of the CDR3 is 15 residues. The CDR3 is CASSLVSSVSKTQYF. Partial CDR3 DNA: TGCGCCAGCAGCTTGGTGTCTAGCGTCTCAAAGACC.

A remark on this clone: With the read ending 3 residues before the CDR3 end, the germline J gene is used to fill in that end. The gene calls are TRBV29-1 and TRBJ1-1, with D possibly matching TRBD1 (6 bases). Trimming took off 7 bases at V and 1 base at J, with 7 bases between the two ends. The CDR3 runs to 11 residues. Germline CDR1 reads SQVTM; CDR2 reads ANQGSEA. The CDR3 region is CSAGQNTEAFF. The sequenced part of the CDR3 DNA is TGCAGCGCGGGACAGAACACTGAA.

The CDR3: CAGTSGPAETQYF. The DNA read from the CDR3 is TGTGCCGGGACTAGCGGACCCGCGGAGACC. The chain is built from TRBV30 and TRBJ2-5, with TRBD2 matching 11 bases. The read ends 3 residues before the CDR3 terminus; that terminus is restored from the germline J gene. The CDR3 is 13 amino acids. The V and J ends lost 8 bases and 5 bases, in that order; junction bases with no gene match: 7. Germline lookup yields CDR1 GTSNPN and CDR2 SVGIG (reference sequence).